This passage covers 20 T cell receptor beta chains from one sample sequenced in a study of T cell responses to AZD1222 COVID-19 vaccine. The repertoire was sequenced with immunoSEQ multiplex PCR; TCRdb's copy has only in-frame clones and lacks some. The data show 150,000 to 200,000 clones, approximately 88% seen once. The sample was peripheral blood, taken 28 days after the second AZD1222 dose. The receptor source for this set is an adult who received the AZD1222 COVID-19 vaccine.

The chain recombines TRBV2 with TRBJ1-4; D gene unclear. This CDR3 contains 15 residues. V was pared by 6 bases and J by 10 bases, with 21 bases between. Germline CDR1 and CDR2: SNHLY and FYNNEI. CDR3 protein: CASSPLLGRLGKLFF. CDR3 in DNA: TGTGCCAGCAGCCCCCTTTTGGGGAGATTAGGAAAACTGTTTTTT.

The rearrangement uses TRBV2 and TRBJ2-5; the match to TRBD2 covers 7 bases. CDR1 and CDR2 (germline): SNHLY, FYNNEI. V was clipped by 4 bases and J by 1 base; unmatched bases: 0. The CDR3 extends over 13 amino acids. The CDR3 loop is CASSGGGQETQYF. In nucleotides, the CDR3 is TGTGCCAGCAGTGGGGGGGGCCAAGAGACCCAGTACTTC. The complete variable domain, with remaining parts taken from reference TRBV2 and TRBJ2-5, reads EPEVTQTPSHQVTQMGQEVILRCVPISNHLYFYWYRQILGQKVEFLVSFYNNEISEKSEIFDDQFSVERPDGSNFTLKIRSTKLEDSAMYFCASSGGGQETQYFGPGTRLLVL.

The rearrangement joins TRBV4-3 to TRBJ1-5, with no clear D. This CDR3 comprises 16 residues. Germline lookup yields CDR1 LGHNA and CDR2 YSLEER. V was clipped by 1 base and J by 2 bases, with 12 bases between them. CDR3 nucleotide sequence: TGCGCCAGCAGCCAAGGGTTCCCTGATGGCAATCAGCCCCAGCATTTT. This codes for CASSQGFPDGNQPQHF.

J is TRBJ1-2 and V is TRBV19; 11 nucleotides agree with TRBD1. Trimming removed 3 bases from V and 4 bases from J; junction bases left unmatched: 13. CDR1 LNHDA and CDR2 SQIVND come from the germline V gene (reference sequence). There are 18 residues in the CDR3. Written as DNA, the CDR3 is TGTGCCAGTAGTATTGACCGGGACAGGGGGTTAGACGGCTATGGCTACACCTTC. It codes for CASSIDRDRGLDGYGYTF.

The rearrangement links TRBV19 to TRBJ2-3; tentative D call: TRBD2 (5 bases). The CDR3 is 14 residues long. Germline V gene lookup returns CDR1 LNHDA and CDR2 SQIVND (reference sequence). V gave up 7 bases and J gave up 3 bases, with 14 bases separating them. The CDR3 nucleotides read TGTGCCAGTAAGAATGAGGGATTGACAGATACGCAGTATTTT. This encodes CASKNEGLTDTQYF.

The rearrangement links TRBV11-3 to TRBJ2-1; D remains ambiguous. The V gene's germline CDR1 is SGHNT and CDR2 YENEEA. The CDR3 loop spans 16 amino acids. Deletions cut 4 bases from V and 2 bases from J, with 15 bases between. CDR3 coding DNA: TGTGCCAGCAGCTGGTGGGGTAGAATTGCCTACAATGAGCAGTTCTTC. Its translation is CASSWWGRIAYNEQFF.

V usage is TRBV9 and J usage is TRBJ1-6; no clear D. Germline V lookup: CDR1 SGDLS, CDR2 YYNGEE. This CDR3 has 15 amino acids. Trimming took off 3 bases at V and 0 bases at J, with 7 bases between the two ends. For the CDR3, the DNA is TGTGCCAGCAGCGACCGGGACTCCTATAATTCACCCCTCCACTTT. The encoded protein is CASSDRDSYNSPLHF.

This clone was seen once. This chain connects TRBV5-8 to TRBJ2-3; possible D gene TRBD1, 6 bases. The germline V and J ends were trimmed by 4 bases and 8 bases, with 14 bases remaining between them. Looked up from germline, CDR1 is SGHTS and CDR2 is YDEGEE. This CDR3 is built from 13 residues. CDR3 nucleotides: TGTGCCAGCAGCGGAACAGGGCTCGCTACGCAGTATTTT. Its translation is CASSGTGLATQYF.

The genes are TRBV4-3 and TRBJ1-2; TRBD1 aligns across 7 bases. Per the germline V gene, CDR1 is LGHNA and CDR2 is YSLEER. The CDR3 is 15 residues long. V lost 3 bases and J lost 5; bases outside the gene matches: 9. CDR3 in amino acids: CASSHGDRIGYGYTF. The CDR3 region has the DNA TGCGCCAGCAGCCACGGGGACAGAATAGGATATGGCTACACCTTC.

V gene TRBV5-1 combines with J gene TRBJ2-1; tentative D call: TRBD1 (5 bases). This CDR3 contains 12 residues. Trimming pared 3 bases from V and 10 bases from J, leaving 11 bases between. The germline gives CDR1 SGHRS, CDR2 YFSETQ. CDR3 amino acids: CASSSQGYEQFF. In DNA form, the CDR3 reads TGCGCCAGCAGCTCCCAGGGTTACGAGCAGTTCTTC.

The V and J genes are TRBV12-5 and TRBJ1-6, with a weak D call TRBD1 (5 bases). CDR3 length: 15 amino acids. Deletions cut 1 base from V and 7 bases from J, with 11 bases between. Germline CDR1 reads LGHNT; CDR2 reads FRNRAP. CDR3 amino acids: CASGLEGTGNSPLHF. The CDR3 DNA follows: TGTGCTAGTGGTTTGGAGGGGACGGGGAATTCACCCCTCCACTTT.

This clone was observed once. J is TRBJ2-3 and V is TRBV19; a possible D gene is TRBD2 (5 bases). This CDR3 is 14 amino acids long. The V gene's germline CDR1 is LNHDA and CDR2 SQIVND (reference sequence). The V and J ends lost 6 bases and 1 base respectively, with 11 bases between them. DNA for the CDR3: TGTGCCAGTAGCGGACTGTTCGGCACAGATACGCAGTATTTT. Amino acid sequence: CASSGLFGTDTQYF.

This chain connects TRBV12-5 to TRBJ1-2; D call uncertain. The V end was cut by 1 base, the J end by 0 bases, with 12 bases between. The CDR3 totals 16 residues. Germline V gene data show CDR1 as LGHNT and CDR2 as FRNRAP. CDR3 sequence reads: CASGLEAALTNYGYTF. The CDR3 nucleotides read TGTGCTAGTGGTTTGGAAGCAGCCTTAACTAACTATGGCTACACCTTC.

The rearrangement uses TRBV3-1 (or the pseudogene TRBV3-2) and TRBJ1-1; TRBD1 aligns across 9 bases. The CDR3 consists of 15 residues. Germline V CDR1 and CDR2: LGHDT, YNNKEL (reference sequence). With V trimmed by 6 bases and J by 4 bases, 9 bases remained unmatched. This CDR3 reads CASSHGDRAGTEAFF. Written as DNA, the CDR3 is TGTGCCAGCAGTCACGGGGACAGGGCCGGCACTGAAGCTTTCTTT.

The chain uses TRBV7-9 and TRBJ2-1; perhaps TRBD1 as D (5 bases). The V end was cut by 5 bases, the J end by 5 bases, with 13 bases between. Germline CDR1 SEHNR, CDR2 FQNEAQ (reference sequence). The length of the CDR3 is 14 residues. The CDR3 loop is CASSHGQPDNEQFF. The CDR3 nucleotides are TGTGCCAGCAGCCACGGACAACCAGACAATGAGCAGTTCTTC.

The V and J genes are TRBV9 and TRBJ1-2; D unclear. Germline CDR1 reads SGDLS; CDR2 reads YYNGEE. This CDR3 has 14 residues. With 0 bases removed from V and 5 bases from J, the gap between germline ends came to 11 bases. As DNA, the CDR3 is TGTGCCAGCAGCGTAGGAGGCACTCCTTATGGCTACACCTTC. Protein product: CASSVGGTPYGYTF.

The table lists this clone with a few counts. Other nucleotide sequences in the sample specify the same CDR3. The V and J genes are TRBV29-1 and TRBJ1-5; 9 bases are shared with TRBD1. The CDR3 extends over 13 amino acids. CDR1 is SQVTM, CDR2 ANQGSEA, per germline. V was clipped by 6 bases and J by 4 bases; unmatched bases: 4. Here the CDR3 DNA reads TGCAGCGTGGGACAGGGAGGAAATCAGCCCCAGCATTTT. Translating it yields CSVGQGGNQPQHF.

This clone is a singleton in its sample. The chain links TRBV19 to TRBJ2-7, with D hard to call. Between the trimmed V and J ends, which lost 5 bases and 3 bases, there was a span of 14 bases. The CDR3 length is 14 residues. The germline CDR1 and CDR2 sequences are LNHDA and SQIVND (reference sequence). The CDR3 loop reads CASSAFSENYEQYF. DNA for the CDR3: TGTGCCAGTAGTGCCTTTTCTGAGAACTACGAGCAGTACTTC.

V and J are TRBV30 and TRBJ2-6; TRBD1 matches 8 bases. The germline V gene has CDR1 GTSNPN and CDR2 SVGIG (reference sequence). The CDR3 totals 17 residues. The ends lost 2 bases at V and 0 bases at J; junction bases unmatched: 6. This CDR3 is CAWSRQGLISGANVLTF. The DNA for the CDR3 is TGTGCCTGGAGTCGACAGGGGTTAATCTCTGGGGCCAACGTCCTGACTTTC.

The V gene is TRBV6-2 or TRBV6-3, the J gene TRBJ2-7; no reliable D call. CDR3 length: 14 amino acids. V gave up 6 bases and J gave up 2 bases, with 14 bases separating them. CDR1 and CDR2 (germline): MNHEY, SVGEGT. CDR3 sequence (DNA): TGTGCCAGCAGCCATTCTTTGGGCCCCTACGAGCAGTACTTC. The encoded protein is CASSHSLGPYEQYF.